This TCR beta chain was sequenced during a study of kidney transplant recipient with SARS-CoV-2 infection. TCRdb called the reads again in MiXCR, with one record for every CDR3 protein. Here the sample spans roughly 250,000 distinct CDR3 sequences, 25% to 30% being singletons. Many counts were recorded for this clonotype. The V end lost 6 bases, the J end lost 2 bases, and 5 bases lay between the germline ends. CDR3 length: 12 residues. Germline lookup yields CDR1 MNHEY and CDR2 SVGAGI. This chain joins TRBV6-5 and TRBJ1-3; D remains ambiguous. The sequence derives from a male patient in his thirties who had COVID-19 and was a kidney transplant recipient. Some of the T cells might come from the graft donor. The sample in question was a blood sample, obtained at baseline and on day 111 from a kidney transplant recipient. The chain's CDR3 is CASRDAGNTIYF. CDR3 bases: TGTGCCAGCAGGGACGCTGGAAACACCATATATTTT.